This T cell receptor beta chain was profiled in a study of shared clonotypes between healthy human individuals (dated by TCRdb to the early 2020s). Regarding the study in general: The cohort included three men and a couple of women between 18 and 49 years of age. The study deeply sequenced blood TCR repertoires of roughly five healthy adults to estimate repertoire size and the extent of clonotype sharing between individuals. Between about 0.94 and 8.9 billion PBMCs per donor were obtained by leukapheresis. For each donor, CD4 naive and CD4 memory were each given three plates, CD8 naive was given two plates, and CD8 memory was given one plate. To increase sequencing depth and limit assay-specific biases, different laboratories used diverse techniques to prepare libraries and sequence TCR repertoires.

Using the deep immunoSEQ assay, multiplex PCR amplified TCR CDR3 regions from genomic DNA. Genomic DNA extracted from each cell subset was distributed evenly over all wells of several immunoSEQ 96-well plates, and each plate served as one replicate. For sorted subsets, each replicate PCR was loaded with approximately 190 ng genomic DNA, equivalent to 30,000 or so T cell genomes. Purified libraries were measured with a Qubit 3.0 fluorometer, size-checked on a Bioanalyzer 2100, and measured again with the KAPA Library Quantification kit. Every immunoSEQ 96-well plate was sequenced on a separate single-read 150-cycle Illumina NextSeq 550 flow cell. In the original analysis: Because only junctional sequences without quality scores were contained in the immunoSEQ output, filtering matching that applied to full-length reads could not be performed. Sequences were annotated with PyIR, a Python wrapper for IgBLAST v1.9, using IMGT germline references to assign V/J genes and CDR3. Any read was removed if the V/J assignment was weak (E-value above 1e-6), the CDR3 was missing, or the read contained stop codons, out-of-frame junctions, or ambiguous translated residues. V3J clonotypes were defined as sequences sharing the same inferred V gene, J gene, and CDR3 amino acid sequence. The percentage overlap between two repertoires was calculated by dividing the number of shared unique clonotypes by the size of the smaller repertoire. RTK rarefaction, the Chao1 estimator, and Recon v2.1 estimates of unobserved clonotypes were used to assess repertoire richness. Generation probabilities for all TCRbeta clonotypes obtained by the gDNA method from several donors were computed using OLGA. TCRdb provides this immuneACCESS table in a form limited to in-frame rearrangements. Some clones are lacking; in checked studies, under half of them reflect an unresolved V gene, and why the rest are absent is not known. V and J calls and clone size follow that table, whereas D and trimming were derived from the DNA. In all, the sample holds about 520,000 clones, and about 96% of those were seen once. Approximately 0.06% of the sample belongs to the ten largest clones.

This clone was counted once. Its specific antigen is unknown. Base qualities are not provided; no much larger clone lies one nucleotide away. The paper's findings and limits, for the study overall: Higher generation probabilities were observed for clonotypes shared by all four sorted-subset donors than for non-shared clonotypes. Approximately 5% of naive CD4, 3.5% of naive CD8, approximately 2% of memory CD4, and 0.4% of memory CD8 clonotypes were shared across several donors. Sampling was restricted to blood, and TCR repertoires in tissues likely differ from the TCR repertoires found in blood. Larger estimated clonotype richness was generally found for naive subsets than for memory subsets. The genetic and exposure-history diversity represented was limited by the small number of donors. Incomplete sequencing was indicated by rarefaction of sorted-subset datasets, despite the large sequencing depth. Based on pairwise subsampling, the degree of clonotype sharing among donors was expected to be affected by sequencing depth.

The donors were healthy, HIV-negative adults who had no recently reported acute infections or vaccinations. Every donor was a Caucasian adult residing in Nashville, Tennessee, USA. Magnetic negative selection was used to enrich CD4+ T cells, after which naive cells were positively selected on CD45RA and the negative fraction became the memory subset. After blood collection by leukapheresis, PBMCs were isolated using Ficoll-Histopaque density gradient centrifugation and then cryopreserved in the vapor phase of liquid nitrogen. Analytical flow cytometry was used to check the purity and quantity of each magnetically sorted T cell population. Genomic DNA was isolated from each sorted fraction and quantified by UV absorbance on a Nanodrop 2000c. The TCR was taken from a woman younger than 45 in good health. Sequencing used naive CD4+ T cells sorted from blood. The sample's cell subset or site label, decoded: CD45RA+ positively selected.

The DNA sequence is given as TGCGCCAGCAGCGGGGGACAGTTCTACGAGCAGTACTTC. It specifies CASSGGQFYEQYF. The sequence joins TRBV5-1 to TRBJ2-7; the central 7 bases match TRBD1. CDR1 SGHRS and CDR2 YFSETQ are derived from the germline V gene. The CDR3, cysteine through phenylalanine, is 13 amino acids long. Only CDR3 DNA remains: 39 bases, in frame from the first base. Compared with germline, V lacks 4 bases and J lacks 3 bases; bases without a gene match: 4.